Listed here are 11 T cell receptor beta chains from one sample, sequenced in a study of cytomegalovirus exposure and HLA in healthy donors. Both 60 Vbeta primers and 13 Jbeta primers went into the PCR. This table comes from immunoSEQ multiplex PCR, and its TCRdb copy is limited to in-frame clones, with some not included. The sample lists over 120,000 clones, roughly four fifths occurring once. The sample was PBMCs. Every receptor here comes from a man aged 25 to 40 in good health and CMV-seronegative.

The chain has TRBV5-4 and TRBJ1-3; 7 bases agree with TRBD1. CDR1 and CDR2 from the germline V gene are SGHNT and YYREEE (reference sequence). Trimming cost V 4 bases and J 0 bases; bases outside gene matches: 10. The CDR3 consists of 17 residues. CDR3 loop: CASSQIQGISSGNTIYF. The CDR3 nucleotides are TGTGCCAGCAGCCAAATACAGGGGATAAGCTCTGGAAACACCATATATTTT.

The CDR3 nucleotides are TGTGCCAGCAGTCCCTCCGGGACAGGGGATTTCGAAGCTTTCTTT. Its protein is CASSPSGTGDFEAFF. J is TRBJ1-1 and V is TRBV6-1; 10 bases agree with TRBD1. Trimming took 5 bases from V and 8 from J; bases not matched to a gene: 11. Per the germline V gene, CDR1 is MNHNS and CDR2 is SASEGT. The CDR3 extends over 15 amino acids.

The J gene is TRBJ1-6, the V gene TRBV4-1, with D possibly being TRBD1 (6 bases). This CDR3 has 14 amino acids. Germline V gene sequence: CDR1 MGHRA, CDR2 YSYEKL. V lost 2 bases and J 8 bases, leaving 10 bases between the germline ends. CDR3 amino acids: CASSQRTVDSPLHF. The DNA of the CDR3 is TGCGCCAGCAGCCAACGGACAGTAGATTCACCCCTCCACTTT.

This chain links TRBV2 with TRBJ2-7, with D possibly TRBD1 on 6 matching bases. V shed 6 bases and J shed 2 bases, with 8 bases lying between them. Germline values: CDR1 SNHLY, CDR2 FYNNEI. This CDR3 is built from 12 residues. CDR3 amino acids: CASSGDTYEQYF. The CDR3 DNA is TGTGCCAGCAGCGGGGACACCTACGAGCAGTACTTC.

This clone was seen more than once but under ten times. This chain links TRBV7-9 with TRBJ2-7, with TRBD2 matching 11 bases. Germline values: CDR1 SEHNR, CDR2 FQNEAQ (reference sequence). The CDR3 contains 16 residues. The trim removed 5 bases at V and 1 base at J, leaving 7 bases unmatched. This CDR3 reads CASSAWGTSGSYEQYF. CDR3 DNA: TGTGCCAGCAGCGCTTGGGGGACTAGCGGTTCCTACGAGCAGTACTTC. The full variable domain, completed using reference TRBV7-9 and TRBJ2-7, is DTGVSQNPRHKITKRGQNVTFRCDPISEHNRLYWYRQTLGQGPEFLTYFQNEAQLEKSRLLSDRFSAERPKGSFSTLEIQRTEQGDSAMYLCASSAWGTSGSYEQYFGPGTRLTVT.

The genes are TRBV10-2 and TRBJ2-7, with D perhaps matching TRBD2 (5 bases). Trimming took off 0 bases at V and 2 bases at J, with 8 bases between the two ends. In germline, CDR1 is WSHSY, CDR2 SAAADI. This CDR3 spans 14 amino acids. CDR3 coding DNA: TGCGCCAGCAGTGAGTCGGCGGGCGCCTACGAGCAGTACTTC. Protein: CASSESAGAYEQYF.

The chain couples TRBV6-1 to TRBJ2-5, with 8 bases that match TRBD1. Germline assignment: CDR1 MNHNS and CDR2 SASEGT. The CDR3 is made up of 14 amino acids. Trimming took 9 bases from V and 5 from J; bases not matched to a gene: 11. In DNA form, the CDR3 reads TGTGCCAGTAGGACAGGGATGACTCGGGAGACCCAGTACTTC. This translates into CASRTGMTRETQYF.

This chain joins TRBV27 and TRBJ1-1; D not resolved. Germline CDR1 MNHEY, CDR2 SMNVEV (reference sequence). Trimming shortened V by 6 bases and J by 0 bases, and 8 bases separated the two germline ends. CDR3 length: 13 residues. The CDR3 DNA follows: TGTGCCAGCAGGTTTGACTTGAACACTGAAGCTTTCTTT. Translating gives CASRFDLNTEAFF.

This chain connects TRBV15 to TRBJ1-4; 7 positions match TRBD1. Trimming took 4 bases from V and 5 from J; bases not matched to a gene: 7. The CDR3 consists of 15 residues. The germline V gene encodes CDR1 LNHNV and CDR2 YYDKDF (reference sequence). For the CDR3, the DNA is TGTGCCACCAGCATTAATTCAGGGGGAAATGAAAAACTGTTTTTT. It encodes CATSINSGGNEKLFF.

On this clone itself: One end of the junction does not line up with germline, which may come from a read error. This chain uses TRBV5-4 with TRBJ2-4, with 11 bases matching TRBD1. Germline lookup yields CDR1 SGHNT and CDR2 YYREEE (reference sequence). The CDR3 covers 18 residues. The CDR3 nucleotides read TGTGCCAGCAGCATCAATGGACAGGGGGCTGCAGCCAAAAACAGTCAGTACTTC. Amino acid sequence: CASSINGQGAAAKNSQYF.

In regard to this clone: One end of the junction is discordant with germline, which a read error may explain. This chain joins TRBV7-7 and TRBJ2-3, with D maybe TRBD2 (6 bases). The CDR3 spans 15 residues. Germline values: CDR1 SSHAT, CDR2 FNYEAQ (reference sequence). The CDR3 DNA reads as TGTGCTAGCAGCTTACGGGACTCACCTCCAGATACGCAGTATTTT. The encoded protein is CASSLRDSPPDTQYF.